The 21 T cell receptor beta chains below were found in one sample sequenced in a study of blood T cell repertoires in COVID-19. The method was immunoSEQ multiplex PCR; TCRdb's version includes in-frame clones alone and lacks a portion of them. The table includes approximately 30,000 clones, 70% to 85% detected once. The sample was peripheral blood. These receptors all stem from a woman aged 60 to 75 with acute or convalescent COVID-19.

The chain employs TRBV3-1 (or the pseudogene TRBV3-2) and TRBJ2-7; 7 nucleotides match TRBD2. The length of the CDR3 is 15 residues. Germline trimming cut 3 bases from V and 2 bases from J; bases unmatched to any gene: 7. Per germline, CDR1 LGHDT and CDR2 YNNKEL (reference sequence). The CDR3 nucleotides are TGTGCCAGCAGCCAGGGTCCGGGACTAACCTACGAGCAGTACTTC. This gives the protein CASSQGPGLTYEQYF.

The V call is TRBV7-8, the J call TRBJ1-6; the D is unclear. Trimming cost V 3 bases and J 7 bases, with 16 bases left between them. Germline V gene lookup returns CDR1 SGHVS and CDR2 FQNEAQ. The CDR3 is made up of 16 amino acids. CDR3 loop: CASSLKAQRENSPLHF. For the CDR3, the DNA is TGTGCCAGCAGCTTGAAGGCCCAGAGGGAAAATTCACCCCTCCACTTT.

This CDR3 reads CASSLALTDTQYF. In nucleotides, the CDR3 is TGTGCCAGCTCCCTGGCCCTCACAGATACGCAGTATTTT. The chain combines TRBV19 with TRBJ2-3; the D is unclear. The CDR3 totals 13 residues. V lost 9 bases, J lost 2 bases, and 12 bases lay in between. Germline lookup yields CDR1 LNHDA and CDR2 SQIVND (reference sequence).

The V gene is TRBV30, the J gene TRBJ1-2, with 8 bases matching TRBD1. CDR3 size: 16 residues. CDR1 and CDR2 from the germline V gene are GTSNPN and SVGIG (reference sequence). V lost 1 base, J lost 5 bases, and 12 bases stayed unmatched. This chain's CDR3 is CAWSAPRLGTGYGYTF. CDR3 nucleotides: TGTGCCTGGAGTGCCCCCCGTCTCGGGACAGGATATGGCTACACCTTC. Variable domain in full (rest from reference TRBV30 and TRBJ1-2): SQTIHQWPATLVQPVGSPLSLECTVEGTSNPNLYWYRQAAGRGLQLLFYSVGIGQISSEVPQNLSASRPQDRQFILSSKKLLLSDSGFYLCAWSAPRLGTGYGYTFGSGTRLTVV.

This chain links TRBV9 with TRBJ2-7, with 9 bases matching TRBD1. CDR3 length equals 14 residues. Germline V CDR1 and CDR2: SGDLS, YYNGEE. With V trimmed by 4 bases and J by 2 bases, 4 bases remained unmatched. CDR3 nucleotide sequence: TGTGCCAGCAGCTCCCGACAGGGGGCCTACGAGCAGTACTTC. It encodes CASSSRQGAYEQYF.

V and J are TRBV7-2 and TRBJ2-7; 9 bases agree with TRBD2. The germline CDR1 and CDR2 sequences are SGHTA and FQGNSA. The CDR3 contains 14 residues. V lost 9 bases, J lost 2 bases, and 8 bases stayed unmatched. CDR3 amino acids: CAREGAGGTYEQYF. Written as DNA, the CDR3 is TGTGCCAGAGAAGGAGCGGGGGGTACCTACGAGCAGTACTTC. The full variable domain, in which reference TRBV7-2 and TRBJ2-7 provide the parts outside the CDR3, is GAGVSQSPSNKVTEKGKDVELRCDPISGHTALYWYRQSLGQGLEFLIYFQGNSAPDKSGLPSDRFSAERTGGSVSTLTIQRTQQEDSAVYLCAREGAGGTYEQYFGPGTRLTVT.

The chain carries TRBV21-1 and TRBJ2-7; the table's D call, TRBD2, was not checked against the DNA. TRBV21-1 is assigned pseudogene status. This CDR3 is 11 amino acids long. The CDR3 DNA follows: TGTGCCAGCAGCAAAGTCGACGAGCAGTACTTC. Encoded protein: CASSKVDEQYF.

In its sample, this clone ranks as medium-sized. The chain carries TRBV7-2 and TRBJ2-3, with 7 positions matching TRBD2. V shed 3 bases and J 3 bases; nucleotides not matched to a gene: 3. The CDR3 runs 14 residues. CDR1 is SGHTA, CDR2 FQGNSA, per germline. This chain's CDR3 is CASSFTRGTDTQYF. The CDR3 nucleotides read TGTGCCAGCAGCTTCACGCGGGGGACAGATACGCAGTATTTT.

In DNA, the CDR3 is TGTGCCAGCAGCGTAGCCGGGACTAGCCTAAGGGAAGATACGCAGTATTTT. As protein: CASSVAGTSLREDTQYF. The rearrangement joins TRBV9 to TRBJ2-3; 9 nucleotides match TRBD2. Trimming removed 0 bases from V and 5 bases from J; junction bases left unmatched: 10. Germline V gene lookup returns CDR1 SGDLS and CDR2 YYNGEE. The CDR3 totals 17 residues.

V gene TRBV19 combines with J gene TRBJ1-6; D is unresolved. Between the trimmed V and J ends, which lost 2 bases and 10 bases, there was a span of 15 bases. In germline, CDR1 is LNHDA, CDR2 SQIVND (reference sequence). This CDR3 region has 15 residues. The CDR3 here is CASSIYGVPNSPLHF. CDR3 sequence (DNA): TGTGCCAGTAGTATATACGGGGTGCCCAACTCACCCCTCCACTTT.

The J gene is TRBJ2-5, the V gene TRBV10-2, with TRBD2 matching 8 bases. This CDR3 is built from 16 residues. V gave up 7 bases and J gave up 3 bases; unmatched junction bases: 13. Germline V gene sequence: CDR1 WSHSY, CDR2 SAAADI. CDR3 amino acids: CASIRALAGWKETQYF. The CDR3 DNA sequence: TGCGCCAGCATAAGGGCCTTAGCGGGGTGGAAAGAGACCCAGTACTTC.

The chain links TRBV19 to TRBJ1-5; 8 nucleotides agree with TRBD1. V gave up 4 bases and J gave up 6 bases; unmatched junction bases: 8. The V gene's germline CDR1 is LNHDA and CDR2 SQIVND (reference sequence). The CDR3 spans 15 residues. CDR3 in DNA: TGTGCCAGTAGTAATCACAGGGGGAAGAGTCAGCCCCAGCATTTT. Its protein product is CASSNHRGKSQPQHF.

This clone was seen only a few times. The chain joins TRBV3-1 (or the pseudogene TRBV3-2) to TRBJ2-5; 7 bases are shared with TRBD1. The V and J ends lost 4 bases and 4 bases, in that order; junction bases with no gene match: 3. The CDR3 contains 13 residues. Germline V lookup: CDR1 LGHDT, CDR2 YNNKEL (reference sequence). CDR3 DNA: TGTGCCAGCAGCCTCACAGGGGTAGAGACCCAGTACTTC. Its translation: CASSLTGVETQYF.

The table lists this clone with a few counts. The J gene is TRBJ1-1, the V gene TRBV2; TRBD1 is a possible D gene (6 bases). The V and J ends lost 6 bases and 2 bases respectively, with 22 bases between them. This CDR3 contains 17 residues. Looked up from germline, CDR1 is SNHLY and CDR2 is FYNNEI. The CDR3 nucleotides read TGTGCCAGCAGGAGCGGCAGGGGCGATGAGGGAAACACTGAAGCTTTCTTT. It codes for CASRSGRGDEGNTEAFF.

This chain connects TRBV19 to TRBJ2-2; the D gene is possibly TRBD1 (5 bases). Germline CDR1 and CDR2: LNHDA and SQIVND (reference sequence). Trimming shortened V by 6 bases and J by 6 bases, and 11 bases separated the two germline ends. The CDR3 covers 13 residues. The CDR3 nucleotides are TGTGCCAGTAGGGTCACAGGCCCCGGGGAGCTGTTTTTT. Translation gives CASRVTGPGELFF. The whole variable domain, filled in from reference TRBV19 and TRBJ2-2, reads DGGITQSPKYLFRKEGQNVTLSCEQNLNHDAMYWYRQDPGQGLRLIYYSQIVNDFQKGDIAEGYSVSREKKESFPLTVTSAQKNPTAFYLCASRVTGPGELFFGEGSRLTVL.

This rearrangement joins TRBV20-1 to TRBJ1-1, with D perhaps TRBD1 (6 bases). Trimming stripped 3 bases from V and 1 base from J, with 18 bases between. The CDR3 is 16 residues long. Germline values: CDR1 DFQATT, CDR2 SNEGSKA (reference sequence). CDR3 residues: CSASSTNDRWNTEAFF. The CDR3 DNA reads TGCAGTGCTAGTTCAACCAATGACAGGTGGAACACTGAAGCTTTCTTT.

The chain combines TRBV9 with TRBJ2-2; 8 bases agree with TRBD1. Per germline, CDR1 SGDLS and CDR2 YYNGEE. The CDR3 totals 17 residues. Germline trimming cut 4 bases from V and 2 bases from J; bases unmatched to any gene: 10. The CDR3, as DNA: TGTGCCAGCAGCAAGCTACCTGGACAGGGAAACACCGGGGAGCTGTTTTTT. Its protein product is CASSKLPGQGNTGELFF.

This clone was picked up a small number of times. The chain uses TRBV6-1 and TRBJ2-7, with 9 bases identical to TRBD1. This CDR3 is 15 amino acids long. The V and J ends lost 2 bases and 3 bases, in that order; junction bases with no gene match: 5. Germline values: CDR1 MNHNS, CDR2 SASEGT. In nucleotides, the CDR3 is TGTGCCAGCAGTGAAAAGGAGACAGGGGGCTACGAGCAGTACTTC. As protein: CASSEKETGGYEQYF.

This clone was observed once. The J gene is TRBJ1-1, the V gene TRBV5-1, with TRBD1 identical over 9 bases. This CDR3 has 14 amino acids. Germline V gives CDR1 SGHRS, CDR2 YFSETQ. V lost 3 bases to trimming and J lost 3 bases; unmatched junction nucleotides: 3. The CDR3 DNA is TGCGCCAGCAGCTCCGGGACAGGGTACACTGAAGCTTTCTTT. Encoded protein: CASSSGTGYTEAFF. The whole variable domain, filled in from reference TRBV5-1 and TRBJ1-1, reads KAGVTQTPRYLIKTRGQQVTLSCSPISGHRSVSWYQQTPGQGLQFLFEYFSETQRNKGNFPGRFSGRQFSNSRSEMNVSTLELGDSALYLCASSSGTGYTEAFFGQGTRLTVV.

The genes are TRBV6-5 and TRBJ2-1; the match to TRBD2 covers 9 bases. CDR1 and CDR2 (germline): MNHEY, SVGAGI. This CDR3 is 15 amino acids long. V dropped 6 bases and J dropped 10; count of bases not matched to a gene: 13. CDR3 DNA: TGTGCCAGCAGAATAAGCGGGGGGAGCTGGGAGGAGCAGTTCTTC. The encoded protein is CASRISGGSWEEQFF.

The J gene is TRBJ1-4, the V gene TRBV7-8; D unclear. Germline V gives CDR1 SGHVS, CDR2 FQNEAQ. The CDR3 has 15 amino acids. Trimming left V 2 bases short and J 4 bases short, with 11 bases between. The CDR3 DNA reads as TGTGCCAGCAGCTTACGCGGGCAGCTTAATGAAAAACTGTTTTTT. Translation: CASSLRGQLNEKLFF.